Below, 23 T cell receptor beta chains from the same sample are listed, as sequenced in a study of T cell responses to AZD1222 COVID-19 vaccine. The repertoire was sequenced with immunoSEQ multiplex PCR; TCRdb's copy has only in-frame clones and lacks some. The sample has around 94,000 clones, 85% to 90% seen once. Sequenced material: peripheral blood, taken on day 0 of AZD1222 vaccination. These receptors all stem from an adult in good health.

The V gene is TRBV5-4, the J gene TRBJ2-3; the D is unclear. This CDR3 has 14 residues. V lost 0 bases, J lost 5 bases, and 10 bases lay in between. Looked up from germline, CDR1 is SGHNT and CDR2 is YYREEE (reference sequence). The CDR3 protein is CASSLAGGGDTQYF. The CDR3 coding sequence is TGTGCCAGCAGCTTGGCTGGTGGTGGAGATACGCAGTATTTT.

This clone was detected only a few times. The chain couples TRBV7-3 to TRBJ2-5; the match to TRBD1 covers 8 bases. This CDR3 is built from 15 residues. V shed 4 bases, J shed 5 bases, and the junction held 9 bases outside the gene matches. Germline CDR1 is SGHTA and CDR2 is FQGTGA. CDR3 sequence: CASSSFRGPRETQYF. Here the CDR3 DNA reads TGTGCCAGCAGCTCCTTCAGGGGGCCGCGGGAGACCCAGTACTTC.

The chain employs TRBV20-1 and TRBJ1-2; the D gene is possibly TRBD1 (6 bases). V was cut by 4 bases and J by 12 bases, with 15 bases left in between. Germline CDR1 DFQATT, CDR2 SNEGSKA (reference sequence). This CDR3 is built from 11 residues. The CDR3 DNA reads TGCAGTGCTACACAGGGCCGGGGGAACACCTTC. Translated, it gives CSATQGRGNTF.

V usage is TRBV30 and J usage is TRBJ1-3, with a weak D call TRBD1 (5 bases). This CDR3 has 16 amino acids. Germline V lookup: CDR1 GTSNPN, CDR2 SVGIG (reference sequence). V was shortened by 4 bases and J by 0 bases, with 16 bases between the two germline ends. CDR3 nucleotides: TGTGCCTGGAACCCATGGGGACGGAACTCTGGAAACACCATATATTTT. It translates to CAWNPWGRNSGNTIYF.

The chain carries TRBV9 and TRBJ2-5; 11 nucleotides align to TRBD2. The CDR3 covers 14 residues. CDR1 is SGDLS and CDR2 is YYNGEE in the germline V gene. V trimming: 4 bases; J trimming: 4 bases; junction bases outside the gene matches: 3. The CDR3 sequence: CASSPGTSGETQYF. The CDR3 bases are TGTGCCAGCAGCCCCGGGACTAGCGGAGAGACCCAGTACTTC.

The CDR3 loop reads CASSQVTLNTEAFF. The CDR3, as DNA: TGCGCCAGCAGCCAAGTGACTTTAAACACTGAAGCTTTCTTT. The rearrangement uses TRBV4-1 and TRBJ1-1; no reliable D call. The germline V gene encodes CDR1 MGHRA and CDR2 YSYEKL. Trimming left V 1 base short and J 2 bases short, with 8 bases between. The CDR3 runs 14 residues.

The CDR3: CAIASTFSNYGYTF. CDR3 bases: TGTGCCATAGCATCCACCTTTTCTAACTATGGCTACACCTTC. The chain employs TRBV5-4 and TRBJ1-2; D gene unclear. The length of the CDR3 is 14 residues. CDR1 is SGHNT, CDR2 YYREEE, per germline (reference sequence). V was trimmed by 9 bases and J by 0 bases, leaving 15 bases between them.

CDR3 protein: CSASTGEKLFF. CDR3 nucleotide sequence: TGCAGTGCCTCGACAGGTGAAAAACTGTTTTTT. V and J are TRBV20-1 and TRBJ1-4, with D perhaps TRBD1 (6 bases). The germline V gene has CDR1 DFQATT and CDR2 SNEGSKA (reference sequence). This CDR3 is built from 11 residues. V lost 6 bases and J lost 7, with 9 bases in between.

The chain couples TRBV6-5 to TRBJ1-2, with a weak D call TRBD1 (6 bases). Germline values: CDR1 MNHEY, CDR2 SVGAGI. This CDR3 is 13 amino acids long. Between the trimmed V and J ends, which lost 6 bases and 8 bases, there was a span of 16 bases. CDR3 in amino acids: CASSTGQWGGYTF. Written as DNA, the CDR3 is TGTGCCAGCAGCACCGGACAGTGGGGAGGCTACACCTTC.

A single count supports this clone. This rearrangement joins TRBV6-5 to TRBJ1-2; a possible D gene is TRBD1 (6 bases). Looked up from germline, CDR1 is MNHEY and CDR2 is SVGAGI. CDR3 size: 14 residues. The V end lost 2 bases, the J end lost 7 bases, and 14 bases lay between the germline ends. CDR3 amino acids: CASSYRRGTSGYTF. The CDR3 DNA reads TGTGCCAGCAGTTACAGAAGGGGGACATCTGGCTACACCTTC.

The rearrangement uses TRBV7-8 and TRBJ2-5; 8 positions agree with TRBD1. This CDR3 contains 13 residues. Trimming cost V 5 bases and J 5 bases; bases outside gene matches: 4. Germline assignment: CDR1 SGHVS and CDR2 FQNEAQ. In nucleotides, the CDR3 is TGTGCCAGCAGCCAAGACAGGGGCGAGACCCAGTACTTC. Encoded protein: CASSQDRGETQYF.

This clone has a single count. V and J are TRBV4-2 and TRBJ1-5; D call uncertain. This CDR3 contains 15 residues. Germline CDR1 LGHNA, CDR2 YNFKEQ. Trimming removed 0 bases at V and 7 bases at J, with 13 bases between. The CDR3: CASSQDRGVRQPQHF. The CDR3 DNA follows: TGTGCCAGCAGCCAAGATCGGGGTGTAAGGCAGCCCCAGCATTTT.

The rearrangement links TRBV11-2 to TRBJ2-5; D is ambiguous. V was clipped by 1 base and J by 5 bases, with 5 bases between them. The germline CDR1 and CDR2 sequences are SGHAT and FQNNGV. This CDR3 region has 12 residues. The CDR3 reads CASSLAWETQYF. The DNA for the CDR3 is TGTGCCAGCAGCTTAGCTTGGGAGACCCAGTACTTC.

The gene calls are TRBV19 and TRBJ1-5, with 7 nucleotides matching TRBD1. The CDR3 has 13 amino acids. V trimming: 4 bases; J trimming: 7 bases; junction bases outside the gene matches: 4. Germline CDR1 is LNHDA and CDR2 is SQIVND (reference sequence). The CDR3 sequence: CASSTGGGQPQHF. The CDR3 nucleotides are TGTGCCAGTAGTACAGGGGGTGGGCAGCCCCAGCATTTT.

The chain recombines TRBV7-8 with TRBJ1-1, with a possible D match to TRBD1 (5 bases). The CDR3 length is 16 residues. The V gene lost 4 bases and the J gene lost 0 bases, with 15 bases spanning the gap. Germline V gene sequence: CDR1 SGHVS, CDR2 FQNEAQ. Written as DNA, the CDR3 is TGTGCCAGCAGCTCGATGACAGCTTTTATGAACACTGAAGCTTTCTTT. This sequence encodes CASSSMTAFMNTEAFF.

The chain is built from TRBV5-1 and TRBJ1-6, with TRBD1 identical over 10 bases. The V gene end was trimmed by 0 bases and the J gene end by 8 bases; junction bases not matched to a gene: 2. This CDR3 region has 15 residues. Germline lookup yields CDR1 SGHRS and CDR2 YFSETQ. CDR3 protein: CASSLVGTGDSPLHF. In DNA, the CDR3 is TGCGCCAGCAGCTTGGTCGGGACAGGGGATTCACCCCTCCACTTT.

This clone was seen a single time. The chain uses TRBV28 and TRBJ2-5, with D unresolved. The CDR3 spans 17 residues. Per the germline V gene, CDR1 is MDHEN and CDR2 is SYDVKM. Trimming stripped 2 bases from V and 4 bases from J, with 20 bases between. CDR3 protein: CASSLGWGGYFRETQYF. The DNA for the CDR3 is TGTGCCAGCAGTTTAGGCTGGGGTGGTTATTTTCGAGAGACCCAGTACTTC.

J is TRBJ2-1 and V is TRBV27, with unresolved D. Germline CDR1 MNHEY, CDR2 SMNVEV (reference sequence). The CDR3 is 13 amino acids. V lost 8 bases and J 4 bases, leaving 12 bases between the germline ends. Written as DNA, the CDR3 is TGTGCCAGCGGTCCGGGCGGATACAATGAGCAGTTCTTC. Its protein is CASGPGGYNEQFF.

The gene calls are TRBV5-1 and TRBJ2-5; possibly TRBD1 for D (8 bases). Germline loops: CDR1 SGHRS, CDR2 YFSETQ. V dropped 4 bases and J dropped 5 bases, with 12 bases sitting between them. The CDR3 has 13 amino acids. CDR3 in amino acids: CASSEQGGETQYF. CDR3 in DNA: TGCGCCAGCAGCGAACAGGGGGGGGAGACCCAGTACTTC.

The rearrangement links TRBV6-4 to TRBJ1-5; D unclear. V lost 5 bases to trimming and J lost 0 bases, with 5 bases between them. The CDR3 has 13 amino acids. Germline assignment: CDR1 MRHNA and CDR2 SNTAGT. CDR3: CASSHNSNQPQHF. The CDR3 DNA reads as TGTGCCAGCAGTCACAATAGCAATCAGCCCCAGCATTTT.

This chain uses TRBV5-1 with TRBJ1-4; D not resolved. CDR1 is SGHRS, CDR2 YFSETQ, per germline. The CDR3 runs 15 residues. V was shortened by 0 bases and J by 8 bases, with 14 bases between the two germline ends. The CDR3 loop reads CASSLEYRGEEKLFF. CDR3 DNA sequence: TGCGCCAGCAGCTTGGAGTACCGGGGAGAAGAAAAACTGTTTTTT.

The chain employs TRBV2 and TRBJ2-1; possibly TRBD1 for D (6 bases). The germline V gene encodes CDR1 SNHLY and CDR2 FYNNEI. The CDR3 extends over 14 amino acids. V was shortened by 6 bases and J by 0 bases, with 9 bases between the two germline ends. In DNA form, the CDR3 reads TGTGCCAGCAGAAGACAGGACTCCTACAATGAGCAGTTCTTC. Encoded protein: CASRRQDSYNEQFF.

The V call is TRBV15, the J call TRBJ1-1; no firm D call. V was clipped by 6 bases and J by 2 bases, with 10 bases between them. Germline V CDR1 and CDR2: LNHNV, YYDKDF (reference sequence). The CDR3 runs to 13 residues. The CDR3 DNA is TGTGCCACCAGGTCTGGATATAACACTGAAGCTTTCTTT. Protein: CATRSGYNTEAFF.